The T cell receptor (beta chain) under discussion was sequenced for a study of blood T cell repertoires in COVID-19. The wider study: Sample material is recorded as cDNA or gDNA derived from T cells, B-cell-depleted T cells, or PBMCs.

Here immunoSEQ multiplex PCR was the method, and the copy in TCRdb shows in-frame clones only, minus some. The repertoire holds hundreds of thousands of clones, 82% seen once, with roughly 12% in the top ten. The source is a woman aged 55 to 70 with active or convalescent COVID-19. The sequencing input was peripheral blood.

The CDR3 bases are TGTGCCAGCAGCCCCCAACCGGACACCGGGGAGCTGTTTTTT. Amino acids: CASSPQPDTGELFF. The genes are TRBV7-3 and TRBJ2-2, with D uncertain. Germline V gene data show CDR1 as SGHTA and CDR2 as FQGTGA. This CDR3 contains 14 residues. V was pared by 5 bases and J by 3 bases, with 10 bases between.